This TCR beta chain emerged from a study of T-cell reconstitution after alpha-beta-depleted transplantation in children. In this sample, this clonotype turned up many times. As it was prepared, the TCRbeta library received unique molecular identifiers. TCRdb processed the PCR reads anew with MiXCR; each CDR3 protein has one entry. The top ten hold 5.5% to 8% of the sample, which has approximately 91,000 distinct CDR3 sequences, roughly 8% seen once. V shed 5 bases and J shed 7 bases, with 18 bases lying between them. This CDR3 has 14 residues. Sequenced material: PBMCs from the stem cell graft donor, taken from the stem cell graft. The rearrangement joins TRBV12-3 or TRBV12-4 to TRBJ2-7, with a weak D call TRBD2 (6 bases). This clonotype was obtained from a human donor who donated a stem cell graft to a child with congenital amegakaryocytic thrombocytopenia. CDR3 sequence: CASSPGGISWEQYF. CDR3 sequence (DNA): TGTGCCAGCAGTCCCGGGGGTATCTCATGGGAGCAGTACTTC.